This TCR beta chain was captured by sequencing in a study of cytomegalovirus exposure and HLA in healthy donors. Concerning this clone itself: Its matching antigen is unknown.

Whereas donors were nominally healthy upon sampling, unrecorded immune exposures were probable. Trimming stripped 3 bases from V and 1 base from J, with 4 bases between. CDR3 length: 14 residues. Germline loops: CDR1 LNHDA, CDR2 SQIVND (reference sequence). The PCR was carried out with 60 Vbeta primers and 13 Jbeta primers. Sequenced by immunoSEQ multiplex PCR; TCRdb stores in-frame clones only, minus some. Of approximately 160,000 clones in the sample, about 85% are singletons; the top ten hold 1.3%. Notes on the study in general: Owing to their indistinguishability, certain V segments, notably TRBV6-2 and TRBV6-3, were excluded. It was 150 to 200 TCR beta chains that were listed as cytomegalovirus-associated. According to an earlier analysis, most TCR beta V segments yielded productive rearrangements about 87% or about 30% of the time.

The rearrangement uses TRBV19 and TRBJ2-6; no definite D call. Sequencing input: PBMCs. This receptor was identified in a man in his fifties in good health and CMV-seropositive. Here the CDR3 DNA reads TGTGCCAGTAGTATTCAGTCTGGGGCCAACGTCCTGACTTTC. Translating gives CASSIQSGANVLTF.